This T cell receptor beta chain appears in the sequencing data of a study of monozygotic twins with cystic fibrosis. Sequencing was performed with immunoSEQ multiplex PCR; in TCRdb, only in-frame clones are kept and a portion is missing. The data contain roughly 23,000 clones, about 83% of them seen just once; the ten biggest clones take up around 1.3%. Findings of the study overall: Co-twins had the most similar V usage for 13 of 16 pairs, J for 8. No link emerged between shared CDR3 counts and age, concordance or severity.

Note on this clone: Its antigen is not identified.

Germline CDR1 is LGHNA and CDR2 is YSLEER. The CDR3 extends over 14 amino acids. V lost 1 base and J lost 5; bases outside the gene matches: 5. The V call is TRBV4-3, the J call TRBJ2-7; 7 bases map to TRBD2. The TCR was taken from a woman younger than 45 with cystic fibrosis. Sequencing was carried out using blood. The CDR3 DNA reads TGCGCCAGCAGCCAAGCACTAGCGTCCCACGAGCAGTACTTC. Protein product: CASSQALASHEQYF.